This T cell receptor (beta chain) is drawn from a study of cytomegalovirus exposure and HLA in healthy donors (dated by TCRdb to about 2017). Some background on the complete study: An earlier analysis of approximately 640 of the donors reported approximately 290 Gb of sequence data and 117 million unique TCR beta sequences from about 200 million T cells. To decide whether each TCR beta V gene segment behaved as functional or pseudogenic, an earlier analysis of several hundred of the donors relied on high-throughput TCR beta sequencing. Four or five DR-DQ haplotypes were handled as single units for association and clustering because linkage in the cohort was strong. The study used immunosequencing to profile the T cell repertoires of under 700 subjects and linked those repertoires to cytomegalovirus serostatus. Alongside the repertoire data, information on donor age, sex, ethnicity and CMV serostatus was compiled. Among some 400 genotyped donors of the cohort, an average of around 240,000 unique TCR beta nucleotide sequences were sequenced per donor, 15% to 20% of them non-productive. HLA typing covered class I and class II loci at four-digit resolution. In addition to the first cohort of 666 subjects, a separate validation cohort of about 120 different subjects was used. Of the 398 genotyped donors, roughly 80% fell in the genetic ancestry cluster associated with self-reported Caucasian donors. An early release covering roughly 640 HLA-typed donors comprised about 300 gigabases of sequencing data and around 85 million unique TCR sequences. In a later genetic analysis, genome-wide SNP genotypes for about three fifths of the roughly 670 donors were used, and that subset was treated as a discovery cohort. Every repertoire in the discovery cohort had been generated on one and the same sequencing platform. The study was designed to test whether signatures of past pathogen exposure could be identified by cataloging public T cell receptors. Typing coverage differed by locus: A, B, C, DRB1 and DQB1 were typed in about 629-630 donors, DQA1 in about 560, DPA1 in approximately 610, and DPB1 in approximately 450. High-throughput TCR immunosequencing, statistical association of individual TCRs with disease status, and machine learning were combined to predict cytomegalovirus infection status. To study patterns of TCR occurrence, a later analysis re-analyzed previously published TCR beta repertoires from around 660 donors and added high-resolution HLA genotyping. In the later analysis, no new phenotypic data were used to find candidate immune exposures; instead, reliance was placed on TCR beta sequences and their occurrence across donors.

A word on this clone: Its antigen remains unidentified. Per-nucleotide qualities are absent, and no much larger clonotype sits a single base away. Other DNA sequences in this sample translate to the same CDR3.

Based on the germline V gene (reference sequence), the CDR1 and CDR2 sequences are GTSNPN and SVGIG. The cysteine opens and the phenylalanine closes a CDR3 of 14 amino acids. The only DNA kept is the CDR3, 42 bases in frame from the first base. V is clipped by 7 bases and J by 0 bases, and the sequence between their germline boundaries is 15 bases long. The library was built by means of the immunoSEQ multiplex PCR assay. The multiplex PCR relied on a mix of 60 forward primers for TCR Vbeta segments and 13 reverse primers for TCR Jbeta segments. The CDR3 region of rearranged TCR beta genes was amplified from genomic DNA with a multiplex PCR assay. Amplified TCR beta libraries were sequenced as 87-base-pair reads on the Illumina HiSeq System. As for how the authors treated the data: Across the 670 or so repertoires, a later analysis counted around 80 million unique TCR beta chains, roughly 11 million of which were shared by at least two donors. To remove PCR and sequencing errors, raw reads were error-corrected and collapsed into unique sequences using a nearest-neighbor algorithm that merged closely related sequences. Alignment of CDR3 sequences to IMGT reference sequences was used to assign V, D and J gene segments. For a sequence to be retained, a match of at least six nucleotides was required to both a V gene segment and a J gene segment. A rearrangement counted as productive if the CDR3 had no stop codons and remained in frame with V and J, and every other rearrangement counted as non-productive. Following IMGT convention, CDR3 was defined as the stretch from the second conserved V-encoded cysteine up to the conserved J-encoded phenylalanine. Sequences without an unambiguous match to a single V gene segment were excluded from the earlier analysis of almost 600 of the donors. In an earlier analysis of approximately 610 of the donors, V segments were called functional above 56.7% productive rearrangements and were called segregating when the between-donor standard deviation exceeded 5%. To diagnose cytomegalovirus status from the catalog of TCR beta chain sequences, a statistical classification framework was built. V and J gene assignment, in a later analysis, came from comparing TCR nucleotide sequences with IMGT/GENE-DB human TR gene sequences. The TCRdist pipeline was used in a later analysis to assign CDR3 sequences and most-parsimonious VDJ recombination scenarios. In a later analysis, each TCR beta chain was defined by its CDR3 amino acid sequence together with its V-gene family, and reads lacking a unique V-gene family were excluded. In a later analysis, 550 to 650 highly shared, low-generation-probability nucleotide sequences were removed to address suspected cross-contamination and a sequencing artifact. A later analysis calculated a clonal expansion index for each public chain from normalized within-repertoire ranks of inferred template counts. In a later analysis, generation probabilities were computed with a VDJ recombination model fitted to out-of-frame rearrangements, and the resulting probabilities were checked against IGoR. Hypergeometric tests were used in a later analysis to score TCR-TCR, TCR-HLA and TCR-CMV co-occurrence, with a repertoire-size bias correction applied to the TCR pairs. In a later analysis, false discovery rates were estimated by permuting HLA or CMV assignments 20 times. A later analysis grouped co-occurring TCRs with DBSCAN, adding TCRdist sequence similarity when clustering within HLA-allele-positive subsets. Co-occurrence clustering excluded repertoires with fewer than 30,000 or more than 120,000 public chains, plus five with anomalous nucleotide sharing. TCRdb took over this immuneACCESS table, retaining in-frame rearrangements with V and J assigned. Such tables are incomplete; in checked studies, under half of the missing clones stem from an unresolved V gene, and the remainder is unexplained. The D gene and trimming were derived from the DNA, and the V and J assignments and clone size from that table. The sample table shows some 76,000 clones, and approximately 84% are seen once. The ten top clones hold roughly 2.3% of the sample.

The cohort was made up of 666 healthy bone marrow donors. At the time of sampling, every cohort member was nominally healthy, though immune exposures that went unrecorded were likely present. The donor was CMV seronegative and was included in the group of approximately 350 seronegative cohort members. A peripheral blood sample was provided by each donor, and peripheral blood mononuclear cells were used for TCR beta sequencing. Genomic DNA was extracted from the blood cell samples with the Qiagen DNeasy Blood Extraction Kit. On the study overall, not on this receptor specifically: In an earlier analysis of a few hundred of the donors, most TCR beta V segments were observed in productive rearrangements about 90% or about 30% of the time, broadly matching IMGT annotations. In both the original and validation cohorts, the classifier was reported to diagnose cytomegalovirus status with high specificity and sensitivity. In the study, about 150 TCR beta chains were listed as associated with cytomegalovirus. It was suggested by the authors that the approach could potentially be generalized to other disease states and immunological phenotypes. Correlated functional status among segregating V segments might reflect linkage disequilibrium, but an unknown experimental factor could not be ruled out. According to a later analysis, parvovirus B19, influenza, CMV and Epstein-Barr virus appeared linked to several top co-occurrence clusters. Because some donors lacked HLA typing at each locus, the association tests relied only on the typed subset. The only immune exposure information available for the cohort was CMV serostatus. In a later analysis, HLA-associated TCR beta chains were found to be more clonally expanded and to have lower generation probabilities than equally common non-associated chains. V-gene and J-gene trimming of TCR beta chains was associated with a missense DCLRE1C variant in a later genetic analysis, and the association was replicated in an independent cohort. The presence/absence analyses assumed that sequencing depth was roughly uniform across donors, and that assumption may not be true. Across donors, most TCR sequences were observed very rarely, whereas some public TCRs were present in many individuals. At a false discovery rate of 0.05, a later analysis linked 16,951 TCR beta sequences to specific HLA alleles. A group of highly shared sequence variants was considered likely to be a technical artifact of the sequencing pipeline. In a later analysis, the rate of TCR association differed among HLA loci, with DRB1 alleles having the most associated TCRs and HLA-C alleles having the fewest. Some IMGT-functional V segments, including TRBV6-2 and TRBV6-3, could not be told apart with the 87-base-pair reads, so those segments were excluded. The cohort was sequenced for TCR beta chains only, and without alpha or paired-chain data the features that could be detected were limited. When HLA alleles, especially DR and DQ, strongly co-occurred, attributing TCR associations to individual alleles was difficult. A further reported finding was that TCR beta sequences accurately predicted the HLA-A and HLA-B alleles for most subjects in the first cohort. In vitro tests confirmed that a few of the cytomegalovirus-associated TCR beta chains recognize cytomegalovirus antigens. According to a later analysis, most CMV-associated TCR beta chains appeared to be HLA-restricted, and the HLA associations seemed to be driven largely by CMV exposure. Because counts were too low, seventeen rarely observed V segments, including chromosome 9 orphons, were left out of the earlier analysis of 587 of the donors. Compared with the approximately 670-donor mean, donors in an Asian-associated ancestry cluster had fewer N-insertions in productive TCRs, according to a later genetic analysis.

What was sequenced was PBMCs. The V gene is TRBV30 and the J gene is TRBJ1-2, with no confidently assigned D gene. The receptor comes from a woman aged 45-65 years in good health and CMV-seronegative. The CDR3 protein: CAYLLAVSNYGYTF. The sequence in DNA is TGTGCCTATCTCTTGGCAGTTTCTAACTATGGCTACACCTTC. The full variable domain, completed from the reference TRBV30 and TRBJ1-2 proteins outside the CDR3, reads SQTIHQWPATLVQPVGSPLSLECTVEGTSNPNLYWYRQAAGRGLQLLFYSVGIGQISSEVPQNLSASRPQDRQFILSSKKLLLSDSGFYLCAYLLAVSNYGYTFGSGTRLTVV.